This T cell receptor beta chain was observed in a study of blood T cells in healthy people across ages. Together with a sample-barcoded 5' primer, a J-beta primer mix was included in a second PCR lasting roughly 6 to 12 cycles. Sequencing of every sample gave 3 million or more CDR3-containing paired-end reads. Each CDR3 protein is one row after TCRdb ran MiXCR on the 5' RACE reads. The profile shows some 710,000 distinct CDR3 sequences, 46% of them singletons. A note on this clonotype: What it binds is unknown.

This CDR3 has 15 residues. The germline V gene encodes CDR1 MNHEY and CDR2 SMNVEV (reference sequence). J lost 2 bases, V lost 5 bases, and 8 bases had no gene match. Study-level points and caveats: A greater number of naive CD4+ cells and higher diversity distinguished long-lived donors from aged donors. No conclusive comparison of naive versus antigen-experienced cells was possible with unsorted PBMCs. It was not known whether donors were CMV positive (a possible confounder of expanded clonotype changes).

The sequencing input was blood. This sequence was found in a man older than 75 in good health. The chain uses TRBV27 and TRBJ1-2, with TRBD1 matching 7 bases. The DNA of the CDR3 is TGTGCCAGCAGTCAAGGGACAGAGAAAAACTATGGCTACACCTTC. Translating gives CASSQGTEKNYGYTF.